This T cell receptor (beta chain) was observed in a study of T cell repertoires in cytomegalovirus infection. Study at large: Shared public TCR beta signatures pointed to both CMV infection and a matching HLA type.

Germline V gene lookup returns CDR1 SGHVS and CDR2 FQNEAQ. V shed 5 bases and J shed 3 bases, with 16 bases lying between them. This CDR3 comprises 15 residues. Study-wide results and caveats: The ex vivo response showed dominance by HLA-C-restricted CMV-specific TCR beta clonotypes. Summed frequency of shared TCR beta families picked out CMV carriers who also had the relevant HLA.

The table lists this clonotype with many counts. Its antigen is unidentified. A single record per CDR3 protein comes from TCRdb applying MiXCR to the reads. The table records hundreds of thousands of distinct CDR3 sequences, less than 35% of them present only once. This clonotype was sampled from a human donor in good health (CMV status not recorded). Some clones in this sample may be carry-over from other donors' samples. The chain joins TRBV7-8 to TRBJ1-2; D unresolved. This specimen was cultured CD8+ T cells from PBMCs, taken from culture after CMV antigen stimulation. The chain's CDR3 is CASSEMWSTHYGYTF. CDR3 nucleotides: TGTGCCAGCAGCGAGATGTGGAGTACCCACTATGGCTACACCTTC.